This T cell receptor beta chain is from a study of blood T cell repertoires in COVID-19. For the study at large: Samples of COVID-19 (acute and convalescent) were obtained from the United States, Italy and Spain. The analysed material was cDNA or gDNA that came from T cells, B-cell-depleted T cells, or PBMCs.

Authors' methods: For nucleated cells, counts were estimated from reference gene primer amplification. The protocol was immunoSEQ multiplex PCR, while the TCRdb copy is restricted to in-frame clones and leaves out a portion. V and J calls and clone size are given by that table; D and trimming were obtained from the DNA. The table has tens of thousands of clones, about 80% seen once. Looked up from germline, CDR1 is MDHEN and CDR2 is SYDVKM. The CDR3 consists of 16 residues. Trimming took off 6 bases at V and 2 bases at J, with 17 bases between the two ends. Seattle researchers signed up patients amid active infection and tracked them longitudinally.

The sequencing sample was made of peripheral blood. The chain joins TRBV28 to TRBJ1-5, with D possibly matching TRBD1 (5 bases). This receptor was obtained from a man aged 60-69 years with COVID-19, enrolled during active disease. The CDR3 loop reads CASRNLGEGGNQPQHF. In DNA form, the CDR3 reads TGTGCCAGCAGGAATCTAGGGGAAGGTGGCAATCAGCCCCAGCATTTT.